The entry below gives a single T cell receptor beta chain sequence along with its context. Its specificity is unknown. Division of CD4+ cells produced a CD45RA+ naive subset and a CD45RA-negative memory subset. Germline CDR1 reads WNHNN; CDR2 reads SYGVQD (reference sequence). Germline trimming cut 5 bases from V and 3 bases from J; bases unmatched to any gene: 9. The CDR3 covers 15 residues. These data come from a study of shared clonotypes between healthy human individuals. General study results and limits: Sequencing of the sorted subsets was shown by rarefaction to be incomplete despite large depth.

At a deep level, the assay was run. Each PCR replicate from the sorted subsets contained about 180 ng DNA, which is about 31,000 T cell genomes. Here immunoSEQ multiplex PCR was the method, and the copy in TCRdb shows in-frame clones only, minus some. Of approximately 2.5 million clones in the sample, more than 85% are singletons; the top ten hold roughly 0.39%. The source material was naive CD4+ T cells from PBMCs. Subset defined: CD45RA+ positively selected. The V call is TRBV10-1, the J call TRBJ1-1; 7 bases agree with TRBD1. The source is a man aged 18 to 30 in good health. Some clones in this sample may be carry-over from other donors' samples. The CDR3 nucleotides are TGCGCCAGCAGTTACGGACAGGCTGCGGACACTGAAGCTTTCTTT. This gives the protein CASSYGQAADTEAFF.